The entry below gives a single T cell receptor beta chain sequence along with its context. A multiplex PCR was run with 60 Vbeta primers and 13 Jbeta primers. Generated by immunoSEQ multiplex PCR, the TCRdb table keeps only in-frame clones and is missing some. Among about 180,000 clones, roughly 78% were seen once, and the ten largest hold around 1.9%. This sample is part of a study of cytomegalovirus exposure and HLA in healthy donors. The V gene lost 0 bases and the J gene lost 1 base, with 8 bases spanning the gap. CDR3 length: 15 residues. Per germline, CDR1 SGHRS and CDR2 YFSETQ. The chain has TRBV5-1 and TRBJ1-3; D not resolved. Specimen: PBMCs. This TCR derives from a woman aged 25 to 45 in good health and CMV-seronegative. In DNA form, the CDR3 reads TGCGCCAGCAGCTTGGCCGGGGTGTCTGGAAACACCATATATTTT. Its translation is CASSLAGVSGNTIYF.